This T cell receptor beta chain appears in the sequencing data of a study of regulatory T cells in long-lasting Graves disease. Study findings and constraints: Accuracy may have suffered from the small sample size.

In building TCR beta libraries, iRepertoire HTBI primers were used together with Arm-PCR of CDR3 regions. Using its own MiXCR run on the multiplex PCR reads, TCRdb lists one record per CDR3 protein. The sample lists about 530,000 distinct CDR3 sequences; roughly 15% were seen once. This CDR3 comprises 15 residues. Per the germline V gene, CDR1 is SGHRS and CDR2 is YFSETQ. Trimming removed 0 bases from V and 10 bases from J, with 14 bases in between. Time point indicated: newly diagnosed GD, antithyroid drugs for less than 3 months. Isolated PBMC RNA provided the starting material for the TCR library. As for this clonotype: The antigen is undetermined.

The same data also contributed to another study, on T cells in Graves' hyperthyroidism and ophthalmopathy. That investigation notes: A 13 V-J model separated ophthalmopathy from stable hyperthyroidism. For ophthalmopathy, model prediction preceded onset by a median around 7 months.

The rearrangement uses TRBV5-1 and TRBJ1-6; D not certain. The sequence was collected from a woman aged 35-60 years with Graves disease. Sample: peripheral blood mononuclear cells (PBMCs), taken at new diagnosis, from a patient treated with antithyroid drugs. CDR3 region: CASSLAEPSSSPLHF. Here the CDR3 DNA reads TGCGCCAGCAGCTTGGCCGAGCCTTCCAGCTCACCCCTCCACTTT.